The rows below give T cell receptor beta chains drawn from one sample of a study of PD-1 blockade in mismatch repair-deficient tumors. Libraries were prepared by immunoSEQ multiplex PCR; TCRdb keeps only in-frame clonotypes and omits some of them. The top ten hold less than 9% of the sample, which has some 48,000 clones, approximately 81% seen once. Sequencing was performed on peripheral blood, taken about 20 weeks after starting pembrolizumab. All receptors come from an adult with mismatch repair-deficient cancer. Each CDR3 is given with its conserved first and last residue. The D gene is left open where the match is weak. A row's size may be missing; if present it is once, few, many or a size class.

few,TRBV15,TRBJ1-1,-,CATSRGRGKGNTEAFF,TGTGCCACCAGCAGAGGGAGGGGGAAGGGGAACACTGAAGCTTTCTTT
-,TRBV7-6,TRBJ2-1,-,CASSLAGLEQFF,TGTGCCAGCAGCTTAGCTGGACTGGAGCAGTTCTTC
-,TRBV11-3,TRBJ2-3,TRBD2,CASSLRSGSGTDTQYF,TGTGCCAGCAGCCTAAGGAGCGGGAGCGGGACAGATACGCAGTATTTT
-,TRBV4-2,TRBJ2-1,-,CASSQDLAQEQFF,TGTGCCAGCAGCCAAGATCTTGCTCAGGAGCAGTTCTTC
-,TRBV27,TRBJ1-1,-,CASKNRPGGNTEAFF,TGTGCCAGTAAGAATCGTCCTGGGGGGAACACTGAAGCTTTCTTT
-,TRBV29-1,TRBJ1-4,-,CSVTGQINEKLFF,TGCAGCGTGACGGGCCAGATCAATGAAAAACTGTTTTTT
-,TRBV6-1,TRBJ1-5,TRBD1,CASSRGTGGGQPQHF,TGTGCCAGCAGCCGCGGGACAGGGGGCGGTCAGCCCCAGCATTTT
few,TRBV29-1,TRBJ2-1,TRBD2,CSAAGLAGRSSYNEQFF,TGCAGCGCCGCGGGACTAGCGGGTAGGAGCTCCTACAATGAGCAGTTCTTC
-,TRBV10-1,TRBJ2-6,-,CASSLLSIAQSRANVLTF,TGCGCCAGCAGTCTACTATCAATCGCACAAAGTCGGGCCAACGTCCTGACTTTC
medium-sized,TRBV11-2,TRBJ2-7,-,CASSLVPGDEQYF,TGTGCCAGCAGCTTAGTTCCCGGGGACGAGCAGTACTTC
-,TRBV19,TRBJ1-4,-,CASSIGTEKLFF,TGTGCCAGTAGTATAGGGACTGAGAAACTGTTTTTT
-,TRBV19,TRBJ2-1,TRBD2,CASSITSGHNEQFF,TGTGCCAGTAGTATCACTAGCGGCCACAATGAGCAGTTCTTC
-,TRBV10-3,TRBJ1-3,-,CAISGARDGNTIYF,TGTGCCATCAGTGGGGCCCGGGATGGAAACACCATATATTTT
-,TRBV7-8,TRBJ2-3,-,CASSLGSTDTQYF,TGTGCCAGCAGCTTAGGTAGCACAGATACGCAGTATTTT
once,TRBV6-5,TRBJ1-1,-,CASRSLTGNTEAFF,TGTGCCAGCAGATCCTTGACAGGGAACACTGAAGCTTTCTTT
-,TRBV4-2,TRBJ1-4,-,CASSQDQREKLFF,TGTGCCAGCAGCCAAGATCAGCGGGAAAAACTGTTTTTT
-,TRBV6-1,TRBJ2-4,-,CASRPGTGDKNIQYF,TGTGCCAGCAGGCCCGGGACGGGGGATAAAAACATTCAGTACTTC
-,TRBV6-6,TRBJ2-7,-,CASSYSSGASYEQYF,TGTGCCAGCAGTTACTCATCGGGGGCCTCCTACGAGCAGTACTTC
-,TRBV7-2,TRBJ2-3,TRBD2,CASSASWDRTSSADTQYF,TGTGCCAGCAGCGCCTCGTGGGATAGGACTAGCTCGGCAGATACGCAGTATTTT
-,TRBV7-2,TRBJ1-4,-,CASSLTGESEKLFF,TGTGCCAGCAGCCTGACCGGAGAGAGTGAAAAACTGTTTTTT
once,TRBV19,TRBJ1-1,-,CASINGNLNTEAFF,TGTGCCAGTATTAATGGGAACCTGAACACTGAAGCTTTCTTT
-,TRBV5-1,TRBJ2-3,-,CASSLNRAPDTQYF,TGCGCCAGCAGCTTGAATAGAGCCCCAGATACGCAGTATTTT
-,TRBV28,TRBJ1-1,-,CASSLSGEAFF,TGTGCCAGCAGTTTATCGGGGGAAGCTTTCTTT
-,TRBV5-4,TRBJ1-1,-,CASSRTSGTYTEAFF,TGTGCCAGCAGCCGGACCTCCGGGACATACACTGAAGCTTTCTTT
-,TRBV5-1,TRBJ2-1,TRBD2,CASSLGAGGLDGEQFF,TGCGCCAGCAGCTTGGGGGCGGGAGGATTGGATGGAGAGCAGTTCTTC
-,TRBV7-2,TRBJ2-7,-,CASSLGDPRFSEQYF,TGTGCCAGCAGCTTGGGGGACCCTCGATTTTCCGAGCAGTACTTC
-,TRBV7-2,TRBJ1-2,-,CASSLKWDGYTF,TGTGCCAGCAGCTTAAAGTGGGATGGCTACACCTTC
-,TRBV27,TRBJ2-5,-,CASSGETQYF,TGTGCCAGCAGTGGGGAGACCCAGTACTTC
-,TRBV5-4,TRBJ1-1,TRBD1,CASSLGDRVGEAFF,TGTGCCAGCAGCTTAGGAGACAGGGTGGGTGAAGCTTTCTTT
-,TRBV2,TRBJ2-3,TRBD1,CASYTGTGTDTQYF,TGTGCCAGCTATACGGGGACAGGCACAGATACGCAGTATTTT
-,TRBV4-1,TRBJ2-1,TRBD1,CASSQGTGSNEQFF,TGCGCCAGCAGCCAAGGGACAGGGTCCAATGAGCAGTTCTTC
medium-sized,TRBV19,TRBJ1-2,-,CASKSFFGYTF,TGTGCCAGTAAAAGTTTCTTTGGCTACACCTTC
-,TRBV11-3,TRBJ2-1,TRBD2,CASSTSGTYNEQFF,TGTGCCAGCAGCACTAGCGGGACCTACAATGAGCAGTTCTTC
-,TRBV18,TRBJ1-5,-,CASSPNDQPQHF,TGTGCCAGCTCACCAAACGATCAGCCCCAGCATTTT
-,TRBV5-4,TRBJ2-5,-,CASSSEGETQYF,TGTGCCAGCAGCTCCGAAGGGGAGACCCAGTACTTC
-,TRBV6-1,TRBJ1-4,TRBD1,CASSERQGYEKLFF,TGTGCCAGCAGTGAAAGACAGGGGTATGAAAAACTGTTTTTT